Listed below are T cell receptor beta chains from one sample, sequenced in a study of blood T cell repertoires in COVID-19. Here immunoSEQ multiplex PCR was the method, and the copy in TCRdb shows in-frame clones only, minus some. Of a few hundred thousand clones listed, more than 75% were seen once; the top ten hold about 1.5%. The sequenced sample consisted of PBMCs or T cells enriched from blood (not recorded which). The receptors shown here come from a man in his thirties or forties who had recovered from COVID-19. CDR3s include the opening cysteine and the closing phenylalanine or tryptophan. The D gene is left open where the match is weak. Clone sizes are given selectively: once, few, many, or a class where the clone is expanded.

v_call,clone_size,j_call,d_call,cdr3_nt,cdr3_aa
TRBV9,NA,TRBJ2-1,NA,TGTGCCAGCAGCGTATATGTGTACAATGAGCAGTTCTTC,CASSVYVYNEQFF
TRBV5-1,NA,TRBJ2-5,TRBD1,TGCGCCAGCAGACGAGAACAGGGGAATCAAGAGACCCAGTACTTC,CASRREQGNQETQYF
TRBV4-1,NA,TRBJ2-7,TRBD1,TGCGCCAGCAGCCGGACAGGAGAATACTCCTACGAGCAGTACTTC,CASSRTGEYSYEQYF
TRBV7-6,NA,TRBJ2-5,NA,TGTGCCAGCAGCTTACCCGGTTCGGTGGAGACCCAGTACTTC,CASSLPGSVETQYF
TRBV12-5,NA,TRBJ1-1,TRBD1,TGTGCTAGTGGTCTGACAGGGCAGTCGAACACTGAAGCTTTCTTT,CASGLTGQSNTEAFF
TRBV10-3,NA,TRBJ1-2,TRBD1,TGTGCCATCAGTGATTTCAGGGGGGAGAACTATGGCTACACCTTC,CAISDFRGENYGYTF
TRBV6-5,NA,TRBJ1-1,NA,TGTGCCAGCAATAAGGGGTTGGGGAACACTGAAGCTTTCTTT,CASNKGLGNTEAFF
TRBV6-6,NA,TRBJ1-2,TRBD1,TGTGCCAGCAGAGGGACAGGAAGGGTATTCGGCTACACCTTC,CASRGTGRVFGYTF
TRBV4-2,NA,TRBJ1-2,NA,TGTGCCAGCAGCCAAGAAGCGGGGTCTAACTATGGCTACACCTTC,CASSQEAGSNYGYTF
TRBV6-5,NA,TRBJ1-2,TRBD1,TGTGCCAGCAGCCCGGACAGGATTAATGGCTACACCTTC,CASSPDRINGYTF
TRBV19,NA,TRBJ2-1,NA,TGTGCCAGTATCGGGGATGAGCAGTTCTTC,CASIGDEQFF
TRBV12-5,NA,TRBJ1-2,NA,TGTGCTAGTGGTTTCGACGGGGGGCCTAACTATGGCTACACCTTC,CASGFDGGPNYGYTF
TRBV2,few,TRBJ1-2,TRBD1,TGTGCCAGCACTCAGGGACAGGGCTCTAACTATGGCTACACCTTC,CASTQGQGSNYGYTF
TRBV5-6,NA,TRBJ1-6,NA,TGTGCCAGCAGCTTACAGGGTAGTTCACCCCTCCACTTT,CASSLQGSSPLHF
TRBV5-5,NA,TRBJ2-1,NA,TGTGCCAGCAGCTTGGGCCTAGCCTCACAGTTCTTC,CASSLGLASQFF
TRBV18,once,TRBJ1-1,TRBD1,TGTGCCAGCTCACCAGGGGGACAGCTTAACACTGAAGCTTTCTTT,CASSPGGQLNTEAFF
TRBV9,once,TRBJ2-1,NA,TGTGCCAGCAGCGTAGCAGGCAGGGTCGATGAGCAGTTCTTC,CASSVAGRVDEQFF
TRBV7-9,NA,TRBJ2-3,NA,TGTGCCAGCAGCTTAGAACAGACGCATACGCAGTATTTT,CASSLEQTHTQYF
TRBV5-4,NA,TRBJ1-2,NA,TGTGCCAGCAGTTTGGGGGCCAGGGGACCCTCCCTTAACTATGGCTACACCTTC,CASSLGARGPSLNYGYTF
TRBV4-3,few,TRBJ1-1,TRBD1,TGCGCCAGCAGCCAACGGACAGGGGGCACTGAAGCTTTCTTT,CASSQRTGGTEAFF
TRBV7-9,NA,TRBJ2-7,TRBD2,TGTGCCAGCAGCTTAGTTACTAGCGGGGGGGACGAGCAGTACTTC,CASSLVTSGGDEQYF
TRBV24-1,NA,TRBJ1-2,TRBD1,TGTGCCACCAGAAAACAGGGGTCCTATGGCTACACCTTC,CATRKQGSYGYTF
TRBV27,NA,TRBJ1-4,NA,TGTGCCAGCACTATGGTGATGGGACAATACTTTTCGGAAAAACTGTTTTTT,CASTMVMGQYFSEKLFF
TRBV5-6,NA,TRBJ2-5,NA,TGTGCCAGCAGCTATCGGGGGGAGACCCAGTACTTC,CASSYRGETQYF
TRBV9,few,TRBJ2-1,TRBD2,TGTGCCAGCAGCGCCAGCGGGGGGGCCTTTAAGGAGCAGTTCTTC,CASSASGGAFKEQFF
TRBV4-1,NA,TRBJ2-3,NA,TGCGCCAGCAGCCAAGAACTATCGGCCCCTACGGATACGCAGTATTTT,CASSQELSAPTDTQYF
TRBV19,NA,TRBJ1-6,NA,TGTGCCAGTAGTATGACTGATAATTCACCCCTCCACTTT,CASSMTDNSPLHF
TRBV6-1,NA,TRBJ1-3,NA,TGTGCCAGCAGTGATAGGGGTCTTTCTGGAAACACCATATATTTT,CASSDRGLSGNTIYF
TRBV28,NA,TRBJ1-2,NA,TGTGCCAGCAGTTTGACAGGAGTATTGACTTATGGCTACACCTTC,CASSLTGVLTYGYTF